The 11 T cell receptor beta chains listed next were all sequenced from one sample in a study of blood T cell repertoires in COVID-19 (dated by TCRdb to 2018 to 2021). The library was prepared using the immunoSEQ multiplex PCR assay. TCRdb limited this immuneACCESS table to in-frame rearrangements with V and J called. A share of clones is missing; checked studies link under half to unresolved V genes, and the rest is unexplained. Present in this sample are approximately 300,000 clones, 85% to 95% of which were seen just once. The biggest ten clones account for about 4% of the sample. Sequences were obtained from PBMCs or T cells enriched from blood (not recorded which). These receptors all come from a woman younger than 45 who had been exposed to COVID-19.

The chain links TRBV6-8 to TRBJ1-3, with D possibly being TRBD1 (6 bases). Trimming cost V 0 bases and J 3 bases, with 15 bases left between them. The germline CDR1 and CDR2 sequences are MNHGY and SAAAGT. The CDR3 covers 17 residues. The CDR3 sequence: CASSYSGRGWCGNTIYF. The DNA of the CDR3 is TGTGCCAGCAGTTACTCAGGGAGGGGGTGGTGTGGAAACACCATATATTTT.

The chain links TRBV11-2 to TRBJ2-3; the D is unclear. This CDR3 is 13 amino acids long. V was pared by 1 base and J by 5 bases, with 7 bases between. Germline V gene data show CDR1 as SGHAT and CDR2 as FQNNGV. The CDR3 bases are TGTGCCAGCAGCTTAGCTTTTCGAGATACGCAGTATTTT. This translates into CASSLAFRDTQYF.

The genes are TRBV2 and TRBJ1-6; no firm D call. The CDR3 runs to 21 residues. V lost 6 bases and J 2 bases, leaving 29 bases between the germline ends. Germline V CDR1 and CDR2: SNHLY, FYNNEI. The CDR3 bases are TGTGCCAGCAGCTCGATAGACGAGGAGGGTAGGAATTACCCCTATAATTCACCCCTCCACTTT. This sequence encodes CASSSIDEEGRNYPYNSPLHF.

A single count supports this clone. The sample holds other DNA sequences that translate to the same CDR3. The CDR3 nucleotides are TGTGCCAGCTCACCGGCAGATAGCAATCAGCCCCAGCATTTT. Translating gives CASSPADSNQPQHF. J is TRBJ1-5 and V is TRBV18; D not resolved. Trimming left V 3 bases short and J 0 bases short, with 6 bases between. Per the germline V gene, CDR1 is KGHSH and CDR2 is LQKENI. The CDR3 extends over 14 amino acids. The full variable domain, rest sourced from reference TRBV18 and TRBJ1-5, is NAGVMQNPRHLVRRRGQEARLRCSPMKGHSHVYWYRQLPEEGLKFMVYLQKENIIDESGMPKERFSAEFPKEGPSILRIQQVVRGDSAAYFCASSPADSNQPQHFGDGTRLSIL.

This sequence joins TRBV11-2 and TRBJ2-7, with D unresolved. The germline V gene encodes CDR1 SGHAT and CDR2 FQNNGV. The V end was cut by 2 bases, the J end by 0 bases, with 5 bases between. The CDR3 is 13 residues long. CDR3 protein: CASSLQDSYEQYF. DNA for the CDR3: TGTGCCAGCAGCTTACAGGACTCCTACGAGCAGTACTTC.

The chain has TRBV5-6 and TRBJ1-2; D gene uncertain. V was trimmed by 3 bases and J by 8 bases, leaving 14 bases between them. CDR3 length equals 13 residues. Germline CDR1 reads SGHDT; CDR2 reads YYEEEE. In nucleotides, the CDR3 is TGTGCCAGCAGCTCAATTGGGCCAAAGGGCTACACCTTC. Residues: CASSSIGPKGYTF.

This chain connects TRBV7-2 to TRBJ2-7, with D possibly TRBD2 on 7 matching bases. V was clipped by 1 base and J by 4 bases, with 17 bases between them. There are 16 residues in the CDR3. Germline values: CDR1 SGHTA, CDR2 FQGNSA. The DNA for the CDR3 is TGTGCCAGCAGCTTAGTGGGAGGGGGGAGAGGGTACGAGCAGTACTTC. As protein: CASSLVGGGRGYEQYF. Together with reference TRBV7-2 and TRBJ2-7, the CDR3 gives the full variable domain: GAGVSQSPSNKVTEKGKDVELRCDPISGHTALYWYRQSLGQGLEFLIYFQGNSAPDKSGLPSDRFSAERTGGSVSTLTIQRTQQEDSAVYLCASSLVGGGRGYEQYFGPGTRLTVT.

This chain links TRBV9 with TRBJ2-3, with a weak D call TRBD1 (5 bases). The germline CDR1 and CDR2 sequences are SGDLS and YYNGEE. V was shortened by 4 bases and J by 0 bases, with 6 bases between the two germline ends. The CDR3 spans 13 residues. The CDR3 region has the DNA TGTGCCAGCAGCCCAGGGAGCACAGATACGCAGTATTTT. Its protein product is CASSPGSTDTQYF.

This chain links TRBV23-1 with TRBJ2-7, with TRBD1 identical over 10 bases. TRBV23-1 is designated an ORF whose function remains uncertain. J lost 1 base, V lost 2 bases, and 8 bases had no gene match. There are 17 residues in the CDR3. The CDR3 reads CASSQTVRDRGSYEQYF. The CDR3 DNA is TGCGCCAGCAGTCAAACCGTCCGGGACAGGGGATCCTACGAGCAGTACTTC.

J is TRBJ2-5 and V is TRBV5-6; D may be TRBD2 (5 bases). The V gene's germline CDR1 is SGHDT and CDR2 YYEEEE. With 2 bases removed from V and 5 bases from J, the gap between germline ends came to 16 bases. The CDR3 has 15 amino acids. CDR3 loop: CASSFRGSGWETQYF. The CDR3 DNA is TGTGCCAGCAGCTTCCGGGGTTCGGGGTGGGAGACCCAGTACTTC. The whole variable domain, filled in from reference TRBV5-6 and TRBJ2-5, reads DAGVTQSPTHLIKTRGQQVTLRCSPKSGHDTVSWYQQALGQGPQFIFQYYEEEERQRGNFPDRFSGHQFPNYSSELNVNALLLGDSALYLCASSFRGSGWETQYFGPGTRLLVL.

This chain joins TRBV5-1 and TRBJ1-1; the D is unclear. This CDR3 spans 13 amino acids. The V gene lost 4 bases and the J gene lost 4 bases, with 11 bases spanning the gap. The germline CDR1 and CDR2 sequences are SGHRS and YFSETQ. The CDR3 DNA follows: TGCGCCAGCAGCCTCGACGCGGGCACTGAAGCTTTCTTT. Its translation is CASSLDAGTEAFF.